What follows are 4 T cell receptor beta chains derived from one specimen sequenced in a study of T cell repertoires in cytomegalovirus infection. No antigens are known for them. In TCRdb, the reads were re-called with MiXCR into one record per CDR3 protein. The sample shows 450,000 to 550,000 distinct CDR3 sequences, more than 40% of them seen only once. Sequences were derived from cultured PBMCs, sampled from culture after CMV antigen stimulation. The receptors come from a human donor in good health (CMV status not recorded). Some clones in this sample may be carry-over from other donors' samples.

In its sample, this clonotype was seen a few times. CDR3 DNA: TGCGCCAGCAGCCTCAGACTTTACAATGAGCAGTTCTTC. It is translated as CASSLRLYNEQFF. This chain links TRBV4-3 with TRBJ2-1; no reliable D call. CDR3 length: 13 residues. Germline assignment: CDR1 LGHNA and CDR2 YSLEER. Deletions cut 4 bases from V and 4 bases from J, with 8 bases between.

The V and J genes are TRBV7-6 and TRBJ1-1; unclear D gene. The CDR3 covers 13 residues. CDR1 is SGHVS and CDR2 is FNYEAQ in the germline V gene. V lost 4 bases to trimming and J lost 11 bases, with 17 bases between them. CDR3 residues: CASSSLPGVVAFF. CDR3 DNA: TGTGCCAGCAGCTCCCTCCCCGGGGTCGTGGCTTTCTTT.

The V and J genes are TRBV28 and TRBJ1-1; no clear D. The V end was cut by 4 bases, the J end by 11 bases, with 20 bases between. This CDR3 is 14 amino acids long. Germline V gene sequence: CDR1 MDHEN, CDR2 SYDVKM. In DNA, the CDR3 is TGTGCCAGCAGTTCTATGGGAGGAGGTGGTGTTGCTTTCTTT. As protein: CASSSMGGGGVAFF. The variable domain in full, completed from reference TRBV28 and TRBJ1-1, reads DVKVTQSSRYLVKRTGEKVFLECVQDMDHENMFWYRQDPGLGLRLIYFSYDVKMKEKGDIPEGYSVSREKKERFSLILESASTNQTSMYLCASSSMGGGGVAFFGQGTRLTVV.

This chain connects TRBV20-1 to TRBJ1-2, with D unclear. CDR3 size: 13 residues. Germline lookup yields CDR1 DFQATT and CDR2 SNEGSKA (reference sequence). Trimming took off 3 bases at V and 1 base at J, with 9 bases between the two ends. The CDR3 DNA reads as TGCAGTGCTAGCCGTCCAGTTAACTATGGCTACACCTTC. Protein product: CSASRPVNYGYTF.